Presented here are 28 T cell receptor beta chains from one specimen sequenced in a study of blood T cell repertoires in COVID-19. Repertoires were generated with immunoSEQ multiplex PCR, while TCRdb's copy carries only in-frame clones and drops some. The table has around 260,000 clones, 85% seen once. Specimen: peripheral blood. The origin of the receptors is a human donor in a cohort sampled during active COVID-19.

V usage is TRBV28 and J usage is TRBJ2-7; D not resolved. The germline gives CDR1 MDHEN, CDR2 SYDVKM. The CDR3 covers 12 residues. V was pared by 5 bases and J by 5 bases, with 10 bases between. The CDR3 DNA reads TGTGCCAGCAGTCGCCGCCGGGACGAGCAGTACTTC. This gives the protein CASSRRRDEQYF. The full variable domain, completed using reference TRBV28 and TRBJ2-7, is DVKVTQSSRYLVKRTGEKVFLECVQDMDHENMFWYRQDPGLGLRLIYFSYDVKMKEKGDIPEGYSVSREKKERFSLILESASTNQTSMYLCASSRRRDEQYFGPGTRLTVT.

This clone was found once. This chain joins TRBV14 and TRBJ2-5; TRBD2 aligns across 14 bases. The trim removed 0 bases at V and 4 bases at J, leaving 10 bases unmatched. Germline V gives CDR1 SGHDN, CDR2 FVKESK. The CDR3 runs to 19 residues. In nucleotides, the CDR3 is TGTGCCAGCAGCCAAGATTATTTCCCCGGGACTAGCGGGAGAGAGACCCAGTACTTC. It translates to CASSQDYFPGTSGRETQYF.

This chain uses TRBV7-8 with TRBJ2-3; TRBD1 agrees at 8 bases. Germline V gene sequence: CDR1 SGHVS, CDR2 FQNEAQ. The CDR3 extends over 17 amino acids. The ends lost 5 bases at V and 6 bases at J; junction bases unmatched: 16. The chain's CDR3 is CASSNPRRQGKGDTQYF. The CDR3 DNA is TGTGCCAGCAGCAACCCACGCCGACAGGGGAAAGGGGATACGCAGTATTTT.

This clone was seen once. The genes are TRBV5-8 and TRBJ2-2; tentatively, D is TRBD2 (5 bases). CDR3 length: 14 residues. CDR1 and CDR2 (germline): SGHTS, YDEGEE. The germline V and J ends were trimmed by 2 bases and 7 bases, with 12 bases remaining between them. CDR3 bases: TGTGCCAGCAGCTTTACGGGAACCGGCGGGGAGCTGTTTTTT. The encoded protein is CASSFTGTGGELFF.

In its sample, this clone was seen once. This chain connects TRBV5-4 to TRBJ2-1; 10 bases line up with TRBD1. Germline CDR1 SGHNT, CDR2 YYREEE (reference sequence). J gave up 8 bases and V 4 bases, and 12 bases lay outside the gene matches. The CDR3 runs to 16 residues. The CDR3 sequence is CASSTTGGGRLDEQFF. The CDR3 coding sequence is TGTGCCAGCAGCACGACAGGGGGCGGTCGGCTGGATGAGCAGTTCTTC.

The V call is TRBV7-2, the J call TRBJ2-7; D gene unclear. CDR1 and CDR2 from the germline V gene are SGHTA and FQGNSA. V was pared by 4 bases and J by 3 bases, with 19 bases between. The CDR3 extends over 16 amino acids. The CDR3 nucleotides read TGTGCCAGCAGCTCGTCTCGAACCCCCACGGGCTACGAGCAGTACTTC. Protein sequence: CASSSSRTPTGYEQYF.

The sample holds a few counts of this clone. The genes are TRBV2 and TRBJ2-7, with D uncertain. V was cut by 3 bases and J by 7 bases, with 10 bases left in between. The CDR3 spans 12 residues. Germline CDR1 reads SNHLY; CDR2 reads FYNNEI. The CDR3 reads CASSEGLSEQYF. The CDR3 DNA sequence: TGTGCCAGCAGTGAGGGCTTATCGGAGCAGTACTTC.

The V gene is TRBV2, the J gene TRBJ2-7; D possibly corresponds to TRBD1 (6 bases). The CDR3 sequence is 13 residues long. The germline CDR1 and CDR2 sequences are SNHLY and FYNNEI. The ends were cut back, 7 bases at V and 0 bases at J, with 10 bases in the middle. DNA for the CDR3: TGTGCCAGCACAGGGGTCCCCTCCTACGAGCAGTACTTC. Its protein is CASTGVPSYEQYF.

The chain carries TRBV19 and TRBJ2-1; tentatively, D is TRBD1 (5 bases). Germline CDR1 reads LNHDA; CDR2 reads SQIVND (reference sequence). Trimming removed 7 bases from V and 4 bases from J, with 17 bases in between. CDR3 length: 15 amino acids. The CDR3 loop reads CASTSTQGLYNEQFF. The CDR3 bases are TGTGCCAGTACAAGTACGCAGGGTTTGTACAATGAGCAGTTCTTC. The variable domain in full, completed from reference TRBV19 and TRBJ2-1, reads DGGITQSPKYLFRKEGQNVTLSCEQNLNHDAMYWYRQDPGQGLRLIYYSQIVNDFQKGDIAEGYSVSREKKESFPLTVTSAQKNPTAFYLCASTSTQGLYNEQFFGPGTRLTVL.

The J gene is TRBJ1-6, the V gene TRBV28; the D is unclear. CDR1 and CDR2 from the germline V gene are MDHEN and SYDVKM. This CDR3 region has 15 residues. V shed 7 bases and J shed 9 bases, with 19 bases lying between them. CDR3 DNA sequence: TGTGCCAGCAACCCAAGAGAGGGAAAGGTTTCACCCCTCCACTTT. This sequence encodes CASNPREGKVSPLHF. The entire variable domain, with the rest obtained from reference TRBV28 and TRBJ1-6, is as follows: DVKVTQSSRYLVKRTGEKVFLECVQDMDHENMFWYRQDPGLGLRLIYFSYDVKMKEKGDIPEGYSVSREKKERFSLILESASTNQTSMYLCASNPREGKVSPLHFGNGTRLTVT.

In DNA, the CDR3 is TGTGCCAGCAGCTCCTCCGCCGGGACAGGGGGCGAAAAACTGTTTTTT. Translation: CASSSSAGTGGEKLFF. V and J are TRBV7-2 and TRBJ1-4; 12 nucleotides match TRBD1. V lost 4 bases, J lost 8 bases, and 8 bases stayed unmatched. This CDR3 spans 16 amino acids. In germline, CDR1 is SGHTA, CDR2 FQGNSA.

The chain is built from TRBV9 and TRBJ2-7, with 7 bases aligning to TRBD2. There are 15 residues in the CDR3. Trimming at V came to 4 bases and at J to 3 bases, leaving 10 bases not matched to a gene. In germline, CDR1 is SGDLS, CDR2 YYNGEE. The CDR3 loop reads CASSPRGDAFYEQYF. DNA of the CDR3: TGTGCCAGCAGCCCCCGGGGGGACGCGTTCTACGAGCAGTACTTC.

V is TRBV5-6 and J is TRBJ1-3; D ambiguous. CDR1 and CDR2 (germline): SGHDT, YYEEEE. The CDR3 loop spans 14 amino acids. V gave up 3 bases and J gave up 0 bases, with 7 bases separating them. CDR3 nucleotides: TGTGCCAGCAGCTGGCTGAACTCTGGAAACACCATATATTTT. Protein: CASSWLNSGNTIYF. Drawing the rest from reference TRBV5-6 and TRBJ1-3, the complete variable domain is DAGVTQSPTHLIKTRGQQVTLRCSPKSGHDTVSWYQQALGQGPQFIFQYYEEEERQRGNFPDRFSGHQFPNYSSELNVNALLLGDSALYLCASSWLNSGNTIYFGEGSWLTVV.

The chain combines TRBV7-2 with TRBJ2-3; the D gene is possibly TRBD2 (5 bases). Trimming left V 1 base short and J 5 bases short, with 10 bases between. This CDR3 spans 14 amino acids. From germline, CDR1 is SGHTA and CDR2 FQGNSA. CDR3 loop: CASSLVGVGDTQYF. For the CDR3, the DNA is TGTGCCAGCAGCTTAGTCGGGGTGGGAGATACGCAGTATTTT.

V is TRBV2 and J is TRBJ2-5, with D unclear. CDR1 SNHLY and CDR2 FYNNEI come from the germline V gene. CDR3 length equals 12 residues. V shed 4 bases and J shed 4 bases, with 7 bases lying between them. CDR3 in amino acids: CASSAVVETQYF. The DNA for the CDR3 is TGTGCCAGCAGTGCGGTCGTAGAGACCCAGTACTTC.

The chain couples TRBV6-2 or TRBV6-3 to TRBJ1-1; D is uncertain. Trimming took off 6 bases at V and 11 bases at J, with 13 bases between the two ends. Germline V gene lookup returns CDR1 MNHEY and CDR2 SVGEGT. There are 11 residues in the CDR3. This CDR3 reads CASSHDSVAFF. CDR3 DNA sequence: TGTGCCAGCAGCCACGACTCCGTGGCTTTCTTT.

J is TRBJ1-5 and V is TRBV6-1, with TRBD1 matching over 10 bases. With 6 bases clipped from V and 1 base from J, the junction kept 0 bases outside the gene matches. This CDR3 comprises 14 residues. Germline CDR1 and CDR2: MNHNS and SASEGT. This CDR3 reads CASRGQGSNQPQHF. CDR3 bases: TGTGCCAGCAGGGGACAGGGGAGCAATCAGCCCCAGCATTTT.

This clone showed up just once. Other nucleotide sequences in the sample specify the same CDR3. V usage is TRBV5-1 and J usage is TRBJ1-2; D perhaps matches TRBD1 (6 bases). The CDR3 spans 12 residues. Germline values: CDR1 SGHRS, CDR2 YFSETQ. Trimming shortened V by 5 bases and J by 5 bases, and 10 bases separated the two germline ends. The CDR3 sequence: CASSPQGYGYTF. CDR3 nucleotides: TGCGCCAGCAGTCCCCAGGGGTATGGCTACACCTTC.

V gene TRBV5-4 combines with J gene TRBJ2-3; tentative D call: TRBD2 (7 bases). The germline CDR1 and CDR2 sequences are SGHNT and YYREEE (reference sequence). CDR3 length equals 16 residues. V lost 2 bases and J lost 2, with 15 bases in between. The CDR3: CASSLRLGGATDTQYF. The CDR3 DNA reads as TGTGCCAGCAGCTTAAGATTGGGGGGGGCCACAGATACGCAGTATTTT. Supplemented by reference TRBV5-4 and TRBJ2-3, the full variable domain reads ETGVTQSPTHLIKTRGQQVTLRCSSQSGHNTVSWYQQALGQGPQFIFQYYREEENGRGNFPPRFSGLQFPNYSSELNVNALELDDSALYLCASSLRLGGATDTQYFGPGTRLTVL.

The rearrangement joins TRBV28 to TRBJ2-7; D may be TRBD1 (5 bases). Per the germline V gene, CDR1 is MDHEN and CDR2 is SYDVKM. V shed 2 bases and J shed 1 base, with 12 bases lying between them. This CDR3 has 15 amino acids. Here the CDR3 reads CASSLGSTGSYEQYF. For the CDR3, the DNA is TGTGCCAGCAGTTTAGGGTCTACAGGTTCCTACGAGCAGTACTTC.

The V and J genes are TRBV10-1 and TRBJ2-6; TRBD1 agrees at 8 bases. Trimming took 5 bases from V and 0 from J; bases not matched to a gene: 9. The CDR3 is made up of 18 amino acids. The germline CDR1 and CDR2 sequences are WNHNN and SYGVQD (reference sequence). The CDR3 spells CASSPGTGLHSGANVLTF. The CDR3 nucleotides read TGCGCCAGCAGTCCCGGGACAGGATTACACTCTGGGGCCAACGTCCTGACTTTC.

The CDR3 bases are TGTGCCAGCAGCTTAGGGGACACCAAAAACATTCAGTACTTC. This gives the protein CASSLGDTKNIQYF. V and J are TRBV7-2 and TRBJ2-4; TRBD1 might be the D (6 bases). V was shortened by 1 base and J by 2 bases, with 6 bases between the two germline ends. The CDR3 covers 14 residues. From germline, CDR1 is SGHTA and CDR2 FQGNSA.

This clone was detected only once. The chain recombines TRBV11-2 with TRBJ2-3; D unresolved. The CDR3 is made up of 13 amino acids. Trimming removed 3 bases from V and 6 bases from J, with 10 bases in between. Germline assignment: CDR1 SGHAT and CDR2 FQNNGV. This CDR3 reads CASSFSGDDTQYF. CDR3 in DNA: TGTGCCAGCAGCTTCTCTGGAGACGATACGCAGTATTTT.

The V call is TRBV4-2, the J call TRBJ2-1; TRBD1 matches at 10 bases. This CDR3 has 14 amino acids. Unmatched junction bases numbered 2, after V lost 3 bases and J lost 6 bases. Germline V CDR1 and CDR2: LGHNA, YNFKEQ. The CDR3 bases are TGTGCCAGCAGCCAGGGACAGGGGACCAATGAGCAGTTCTTC. It specifies CASSQGQGTNEQFF.

V usage is TRBV18 and J usage is TRBJ2-7, with 8 bases matching TRBD2. There are 17 residues in the CDR3. Germline lookup yields CDR1 KGHSH and CDR2 LQKENI. V lost 3 bases to trimming and J lost 6 bases; unmatched junction nucleotides: 16. CDR3: CASSPTGTRTSGGEQYF. CDR3 nucleotides: TGTGCCAGCTCACCTACCGGGACTAGAACCTCCGGGGGCGAGCAGTACTTC.

The CDR3 reads CASSSSPGVDQPQHF. The CDR3 region has the DNA TGTGCCAGCAGTTCCTCACCGGGGGTCGATCAGCCCCAGCATTTT. This chain joins TRBV6-5 and TRBJ1-5, with D maybe TRBD1 (5 bases). This CDR3 has 15 residues. Germline assignment: CDR1 MNHEY and CDR2 SVGAGI. Trimming removed 4 bases from V and 5 bases from J, with 15 bases in between.

This clone was observed a few times. The V gene is TRBV2, the J gene TRBJ1-4; D uncertain. This CDR3 has 13 residues. Trimming shortened V by 4 bases and J by 7 bases, and 10 bases separated the two germline ends. CDR1 is SNHLY, CDR2 FYNNEI, per germline. This CDR3 reads CASSGARLEKLFF. The CDR3 DNA reads TGTGCCAGCAGTGGGGCCCGGCTTGAAAAACTGTTTTTT.

The chain recombines TRBV27 with TRBJ1-6; D unresolved. Trimming stripped 5 bases from V and 6 bases from J, with 8 bases between. From germline, CDR1 is MNHEY and CDR2 SMNVEV (reference sequence). This CDR3 has 13 amino acids. Written as DNA, the CDR3 is TGTGCCAGCAGTCGTGAGTTTAATTCACCCCTCCACTTT. Translation gives CASSREFNSPLHF.